The 6 T cell receptor beta chains below all came from one sample that was sequenced in a study of cytomegalovirus exposure and HLA in healthy donors. The study ran its PCR with 60 Vbeta and 13 Jbeta primers. Assay: immunoSEQ multiplex PCR; the TCRdb copy retains only in-frame clones and omits some. The sample records some 160,000 clones, around four fifths being singletons. The sample was PBMCs. These receptors were collected from a male donor in good health and CMV-seronegative.

The chain has TRBV28 and TRBJ1-5; D possibly corresponds to TRBD1 (5 bases). Looked up from germline, CDR1 is MDHEN and CDR2 is SYDVKM. Trimming pared 4 bases from V and 6 bases from J, leaving 19 bases between. The CDR3 runs 16 residues. The CDR3 region is CASSSSGGGVSQPQHF. In DNA, the CDR3 is TGTGCCAGCAGTTCCTCCGGGGGTGGGGTTTCTCAGCCCCAGCATTTT.

This clone was recorded a few times. The chain links TRBV7-2 to TRBJ2-1, with 8 bases matching TRBD1. The V segment lost 4 bases and the J segment 3 bases; nucleotides outside the gene matches: 11. Germline assignment: CDR1 SGHTA and CDR2 FQGNSA. The CDR3 sequence is 17 residues long. Here the CDR3 reads CASSWRGGQGLYNEQFF. The CDR3 bases are TGTGCCAGCAGCTGGAGGGGCGGACAGGGCCTCTACAATGAGCAGTTCTTC.

V is TRBV4-1 and J is TRBJ2-1; 8 nucleotides agree with TRBD2. Germline values: CDR1 MGHRA, CDR2 YSYEKL. V shed 1 base, J shed 10 bases, and the junction held 3 bases outside the gene matches. The CDR3 sequence is 13 residues long. The CDR3 reads CASSQVAGGEQFF. CDR3 DNA sequence: TGCGCCAGCAGCCAAGTTGCGGGGGGCGAGCAGTTCTTC.

This clone has a single count. The V gene is TRBV19, the J gene TRBJ2-2; 9 bases map to TRBD1. Trimming at V came to 4 bases and at J to 2 bases, leaving 8 bases not matched to a gene. The CDR3 contains 17 residues. The V gene's germline CDR1 is LNHDA and CDR2 SQIVND (reference sequence). The CDR3 reads CASSKGATGGNTGELFF. The DNA for the CDR3 is TGTGCCAGTAGTAAAGGGGCGACAGGGGGAAACACCGGGGAGCTGTTTTTT.

The rearrangement uses TRBV7-2 and TRBJ2-7, with unresolved D. This CDR3 region has 13 residues. V lost 1 base and J 3 bases, leaving 7 bases between the germline ends. Germline V gene data show CDR1 as SGHTA and CDR2 as FQGNSA. CDR3 nucleotides: TGTGCCAGCAGCTTAGGCCGAGACTACGAGCAGTACTTC. The encoded protein is CASSLGRDYEQYF. The full variable domain, in which reference TRBV7-2 and TRBJ2-7 provide the parts outside the CDR3, is GAGVSQSPSNKVTEKGKDVELRCDPISGHTALYWYRQSLGQGLEFLIYFQGNSAPDKSGLPSDRFSAERTGGSVSTLTIQRTQQEDSAVYLCASSLGRDYEQYFGPGTRLTVT.

The V call is TRBV10-3, the J call TRBJ1-5; perhaps TRBD1 as D (6 bases). The CDR3 consists of 12 residues. V was shortened by 3 bases and J by 8 bases, with 8 bases between the two germline ends. CDR1 ENHRY and CDR2 SYGVKD come from the germline V gene. The CDR3, as DNA: TGTGCCATCAGTGATACAGGGAAGCCCCAGCATTTT. This gives the protein CAISDTGKPQHF.